What follows are 12 T cell receptor beta chains derived from one specimen sequenced in a study of T cells after posttransplantation cyclophosphamide. The protocol was immunoSEQ multiplex PCR, while the TCRdb copy is restricted to in-frame clones and leaves out a portion. The record shows 30,000 or so clones for this sample, with no singletons present. The specimen sequenced was PBMCs. The receptors originated from a woman between 55 and 75 years old in good health, CMV-negative, and a related stem cell transplant donor.

V and J are TRBV29-1 and TRBJ1-5; 10 nucleotides agree with TRBD1. V shed 3 bases, J shed 6 bases, and the junction held 5 bases outside the gene matches. This CDR3 is built from 14 residues. The germline V gene has CDR1 SQVTM and CDR2 ANQGSEA. The chain's CDR3 is CSVEGQGPGQPQHF. The DNA for the CDR3 is TGCAGCGTTGAGGGACAGGGGCCTGGTCAGCCCCAGCATTTT.

This clone was counted at least ten times. The CDR3 spells CAYEGEVSTALIYEQYF. The CDR3 DNA sequence: TGTGCCTACGAGGGTGAAGTCTCCACAGCTCTTATCTACGAGCAGTACTTC. The chain uses TRBV6-4 and TRBJ2-7, with a tentative D call TRBD2 (5 bases). The CDR3 is made up of 17 amino acids. V shed 11 bases and J shed 3 bases, with 29 bases lying between them. The germline V gene has CDR1 MRHNA and CDR2 SNTAGT.

This clone was observed many times. The chain combines TRBV5-1 with TRBJ1-4; no definite D call. Trimming left V 2 bases short and J 1 base short, with 12 bases between. This CDR3 contains 16 residues. From germline, CDR1 is SGHRS and CDR2 YFSETQ. CDR3 region: CASSFSPGVTNEKLFF. The CDR3 DNA follows: TGCGCCAGCAGCTTCTCTCCCGGGGTAACTAATGAAAAACTGTTTTTT.

This clone appeared many times. It is unclear where the CDR3 begins or ends on the DNA, so no DNA is shown, and the CDR3 is as TCRdb lists it. J is TRBJ1-1 and V is TRBV4-3; TRBD1, the D gene given by the table, was not confirmed from the DNA. 20 amino acids form the CDR3, both terminal residues included. Germline V gene lookup returns CDR1 LGHNA and CDR2 YSLEER. The CDR3 region is CASSQDSIDAFFGQGTRTFF.

This clone was counted ten times or more. The chain has TRBV24-1 and TRBJ2-1; tentatively, D is TRBD1 (6 bases). Germline CDR1 KGHDR, CDR2 SFDVKD. V shed 5 bases and J shed 8 bases, with 9 bases lying between them. The CDR3 has 12 residues. CDR3 in amino acids: CATSAGDHEQFF. CDR3 in DNA: TGTGCCACCAGTGCAGGGGACCATGAGCAGTTCTTC.

This clone showed up many times. The chain carries TRBV12-3 or TRBV12-4 and TRBJ1-3; D remains ambiguous. This CDR3 region has 15 residues. The V end was cut by 6 bases, the J end by 0 bases, with 12 bases between. CDR3 DNA: TGTGCCAGCAGCCCTCACATGTTCTCTGGAAACACCATATATTTT. Protein: CASSPHMFSGNTIYF.

This clone came up many times. J is TRBJ2-7 and V is TRBV11-2; D gene uncertain. Germline CDR1 is SGHAT and CDR2 is FQNNGV. Trimming removed 5 bases at V and 2 bases at J, with 16 bases between. The CDR3 spans 15 residues. This chain's CDR3 is CASSASGYLTYEQYF. In nucleotides, the CDR3 is TGTGCCAGCAGCGCCTCAGGTTATCTAACCTACGAGCAGTACTTC.

In its sample, this clone was seen many times. The rearrangement links TRBV5-8 to TRBJ2-7; 12 bases map to TRBD1. The germline V gene encodes CDR1 SGHTS and CDR2 YDEGEE. J lost 7 bases, V lost 2 bases, and 10 bases had no gene match. The CDR3 spans 16 residues. The CDR3 sequence: CASSFSPGQGAREQYF. CDR3 in DNA: TGTGCCAGCAGCTTTTCTCCGGGACAGGGGGCGAGGGAGCAGTACTTC.

This clone was counted at least ten times. The chain uses TRBV5-4 and TRBJ2-1; TRBD2 aligns across 14 bases. The germline gives CDR1 SGHNT, CDR2 YYREEE (reference sequence). With 2 bases clipped from V and 5 bases from J, the junction kept 3 bases outside the gene matches. This CDR3 comprises 16 residues. The CDR3 DNA reads TGTGCCAGCAGCTTTCCGACTAGCGGGAGGGACAATGAGCAGTTCTTC. Its protein is CASSFPTSGRDNEQFF.

This clone was detected ten times or more. The chain has TRBV6-1 and TRBJ1-4; tentatively, D is TRBD1 (5 bases). Germline loops: CDR1 MNHNS, CDR2 SASEGT. This CDR3 spans 14 amino acids. V was cut by 7 bases and J by 7 bases, with 16 bases left in between. In DNA, the CDR3 is TGTGCCAGCAAGCCCGGGGGGAATGGTGAAAAACTGTTTTTT. Translation gives CASKPGGNGEKLFF.

This clone showed up many times. The CDR3 sequence is CASSISASGSISYEQYF. In nucleotides, the CDR3 is TGTGCCAGTAGTATAAGTGCTAGCGGGAGCATCTCCTACGAGCAGTACTTC. The V and J genes are TRBV19 and TRBJ2-7; 10 bases agree with TRBD2. This CDR3 contains 17 residues. The germline gives CDR1 LNHDA, CDR2 SQIVND (reference sequence). After removal of 2 bases from V and 0 bases from J, the junction contained 7 bases not matched to a gene.

This clone was detected many times. The rearrangement uses TRBV19 and TRBJ1-4; 9 bases fit TRBD1. CDR3 length: 15 residues. Germline CDR1 reads LNHDA; CDR2 reads SQIVND (reference sequence). J gave up 3 bases and V 6 bases, and 5 bases lay outside the gene matches. In DNA, the CDR3 is TGTGCCAGTAGCACAGGGGGCTGGGCTAATGAAAAACTGTTTTTT. This codes for CASSTGGWANEKLFF.